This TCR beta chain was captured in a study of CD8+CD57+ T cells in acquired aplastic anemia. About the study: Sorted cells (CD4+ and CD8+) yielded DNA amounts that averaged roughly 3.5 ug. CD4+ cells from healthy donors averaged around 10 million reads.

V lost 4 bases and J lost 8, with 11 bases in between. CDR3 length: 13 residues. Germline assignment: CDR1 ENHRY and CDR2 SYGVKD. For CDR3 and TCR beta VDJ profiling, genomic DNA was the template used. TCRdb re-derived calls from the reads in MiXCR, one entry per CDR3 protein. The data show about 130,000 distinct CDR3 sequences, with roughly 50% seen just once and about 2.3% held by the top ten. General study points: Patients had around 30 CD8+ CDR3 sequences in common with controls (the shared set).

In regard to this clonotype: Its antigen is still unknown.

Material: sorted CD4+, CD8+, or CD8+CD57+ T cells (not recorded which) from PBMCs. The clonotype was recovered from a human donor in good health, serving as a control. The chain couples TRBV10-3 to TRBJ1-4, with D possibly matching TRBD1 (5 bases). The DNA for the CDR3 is TGTGCCATCAGTGGGCCAGCAGGGGAAAAACTGTTTTTT. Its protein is CAISGPAGEKLFF.